This T cell receptor (beta chain) is from a study of T-cell reconstitution after alpha-beta-depleted transplantation in children. In germline, CDR1 is SNHLY, CDR2 FYNNEI. The V segment lost 6 bases and the J segment 5 bases; nucleotides outside the gene matches: 6. The CDR3 has 14 residues. The TCRbeta library was prepared with unique molecular identifiers. TCRdb reanalysed the PCR reads using MiXCR and keeps one entry per CDR3 protein. The repertoire includes about 600,000 distinct CDR3 sequences, approximately 10% of them detected once, and roughly 4% sits in the top ten. Sample: PBMCs from the stem cell graft donor, taken from the stem cell graft. The origin of this receptor is a human donor who donated a stem cell graft to a child with acute myeloid leukemia. V and J are TRBV2 and TRBJ2-7, with TRBD2 identical over 11 bases. CDR3 loop: CASRQGLAVDEQYF. The DNA for the CDR3 is TGTGCCAGCAGACAGGGACTAGCGGTCGACGAGCAGTACTTC.